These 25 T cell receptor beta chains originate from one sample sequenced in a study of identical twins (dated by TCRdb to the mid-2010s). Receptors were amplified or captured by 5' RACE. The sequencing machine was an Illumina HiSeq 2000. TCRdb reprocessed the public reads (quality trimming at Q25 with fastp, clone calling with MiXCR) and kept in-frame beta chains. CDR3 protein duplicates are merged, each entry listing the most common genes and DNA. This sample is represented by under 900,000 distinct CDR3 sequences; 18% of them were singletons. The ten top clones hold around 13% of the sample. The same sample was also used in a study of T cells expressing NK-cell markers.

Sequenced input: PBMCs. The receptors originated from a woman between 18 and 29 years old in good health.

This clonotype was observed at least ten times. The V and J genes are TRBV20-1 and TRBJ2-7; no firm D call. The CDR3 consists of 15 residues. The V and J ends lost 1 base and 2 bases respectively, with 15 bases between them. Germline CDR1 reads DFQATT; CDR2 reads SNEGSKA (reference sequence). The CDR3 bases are TGCAGTGCTAGAGCGAGGATGCACCTCCCCTACGAGCAGTACTTC. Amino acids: CSARARMHLPYEQYF.

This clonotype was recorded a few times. The CDR3 spells CASSPAPDTQYF. CDR3 DNA: TGTGCCAGCAGCCCGGCTCCAGATACGCAGTATTTT. This chain joins TRBV3-1 and TRBJ2-3; D remains ambiguous. V shed 4 bases and J shed 4 bases, with 6 bases lying between them. CDR1 is LGHDT, CDR2 YNNKEL, per germline (reference sequence). This CDR3 is built from 12 residues.

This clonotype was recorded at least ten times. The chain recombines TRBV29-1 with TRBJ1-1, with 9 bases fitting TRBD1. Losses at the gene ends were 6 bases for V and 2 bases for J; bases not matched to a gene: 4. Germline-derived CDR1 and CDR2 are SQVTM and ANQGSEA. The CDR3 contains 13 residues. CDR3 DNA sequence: TGCAGCGTGCCGGGACAGGGTAACACTGAAGCTTTCTTT. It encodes CSVPGQGNTEAFF. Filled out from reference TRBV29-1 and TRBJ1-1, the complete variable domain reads SAVISQKPSRDICQRGTSLTIQCQVDSQVTMMFWYRQQPGQSLTLIATANQGSEATYESGFVIDKFPISRPNLTFSTLTVSNMSPEDSSIYLCSVPGQGNTEAFFGQGTRLTVV.

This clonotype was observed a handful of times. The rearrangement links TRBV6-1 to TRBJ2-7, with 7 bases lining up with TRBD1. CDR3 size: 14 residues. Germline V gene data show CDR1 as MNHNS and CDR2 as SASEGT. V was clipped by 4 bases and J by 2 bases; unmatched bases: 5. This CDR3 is CASSARTGAYEQYF. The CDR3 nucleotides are TGTGCCAGCAGTGCCCGGACAGGCGCCTACGAGCAGTACTTC.

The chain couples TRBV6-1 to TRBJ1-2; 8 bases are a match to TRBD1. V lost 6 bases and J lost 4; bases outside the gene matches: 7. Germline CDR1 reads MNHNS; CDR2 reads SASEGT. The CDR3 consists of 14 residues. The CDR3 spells CASRDTGGIYGYTF. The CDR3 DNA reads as TGTGCCAGCAGAGATACAGGGGGTATCTATGGCTACACCTTC.

The CDR3 nucleotides read TGTGCCGCCCGGCGACAGGGCAACACCGGGGAGCTGTTTTTT. This translates into CAARRQGNTGELFF. The chain is built from TRBV3-1 and TRBJ2-2; 7 bases line up with TRBD1. The trim removed 11 bases at V and 2 bases at J, leaving 8 bases unmatched. Looked up from germline, CDR1 is LGHDT and CDR2 is YNNKEL (reference sequence). The CDR3 has 14 amino acids.

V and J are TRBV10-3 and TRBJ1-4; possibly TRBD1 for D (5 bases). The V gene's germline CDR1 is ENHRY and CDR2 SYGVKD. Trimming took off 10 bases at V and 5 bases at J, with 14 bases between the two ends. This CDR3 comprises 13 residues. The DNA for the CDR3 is TGTGCCACCGGCGGGGGAGTAAATGAAAAACTGTTTTTT. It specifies CATGGGVNEKLFF.

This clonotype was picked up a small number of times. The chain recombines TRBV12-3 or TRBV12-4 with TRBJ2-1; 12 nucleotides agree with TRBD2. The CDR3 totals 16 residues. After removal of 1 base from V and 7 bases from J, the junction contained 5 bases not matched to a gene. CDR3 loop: CASSLGLAGGQNEQFF. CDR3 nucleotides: TGTGCCAGCAGTTTAGGTCTAGCGGGGGGGCAAAATGAGCAGTTCTTC.

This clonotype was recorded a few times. The CDR3 protein is CASSLGRWGANTEAFF. The CDR3 coding sequence is TGTGCCAGCAGCTTAGGCCGGTGGGGCGCGAACACTGAAGCTTTCTTT. The chain is built from TRBV7-2 and TRBJ1-1; D is perhaps TRBD1 (5 bases). CDR3 length: 16 amino acids. Trimming stripped 1 base from V and 1 base from J, with 13 bases between. Germline CDR1 SGHTA, CDR2 FQGNSA.

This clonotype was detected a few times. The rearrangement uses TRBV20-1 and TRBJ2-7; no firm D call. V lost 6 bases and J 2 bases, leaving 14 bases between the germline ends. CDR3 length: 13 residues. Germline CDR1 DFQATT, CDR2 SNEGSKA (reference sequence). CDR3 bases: TGCAGTGCGGCCTGGGAATCTCCCTACGAGCAGTACTTC. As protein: CSAAWESPYEQYF.

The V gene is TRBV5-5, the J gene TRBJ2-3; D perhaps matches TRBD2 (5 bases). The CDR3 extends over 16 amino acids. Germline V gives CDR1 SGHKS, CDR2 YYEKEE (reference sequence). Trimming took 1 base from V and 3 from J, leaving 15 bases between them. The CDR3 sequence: CASSLFLGSGTDTQYF. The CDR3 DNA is TGTGCCAGCAGCTTGTTTTTGGGGAGTGGTACAGATACGCAGTATTTT.

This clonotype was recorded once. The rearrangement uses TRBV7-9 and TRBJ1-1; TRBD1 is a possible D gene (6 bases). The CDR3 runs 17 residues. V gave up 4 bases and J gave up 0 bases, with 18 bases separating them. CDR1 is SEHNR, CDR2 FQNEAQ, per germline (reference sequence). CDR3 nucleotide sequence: TGTGCCAGCAGCTCTAACCTTGAGGGGGTCATGAACACTGAAGCTTTCTTT. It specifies CASSSNLEGVMNTEAFF.

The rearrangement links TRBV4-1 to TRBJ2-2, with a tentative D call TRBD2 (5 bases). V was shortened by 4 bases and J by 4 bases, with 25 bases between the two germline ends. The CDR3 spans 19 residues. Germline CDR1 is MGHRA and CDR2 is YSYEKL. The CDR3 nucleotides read TGCGCCAGCAGCCTCATGCGGGTTTCCCCCAGAGGGTCCACCGGGGAGCTGTTTTTT. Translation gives CASSLMRVSPRGSTGELFF.

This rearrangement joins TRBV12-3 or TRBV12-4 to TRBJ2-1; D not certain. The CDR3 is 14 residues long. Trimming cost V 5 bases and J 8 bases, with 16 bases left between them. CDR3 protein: CASSPSSGFDEQFF. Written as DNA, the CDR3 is TGTGCCAGCAGTCCCTCAAGTGGGTTCGATGAGCAGTTCTTC.

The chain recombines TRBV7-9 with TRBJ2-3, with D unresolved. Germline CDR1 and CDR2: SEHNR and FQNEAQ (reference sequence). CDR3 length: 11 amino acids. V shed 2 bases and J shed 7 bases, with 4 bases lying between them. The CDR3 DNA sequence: TGTGCCAGCAGCTTAATGAATACGCAGTATTTT. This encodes CASSLMNTQYF.

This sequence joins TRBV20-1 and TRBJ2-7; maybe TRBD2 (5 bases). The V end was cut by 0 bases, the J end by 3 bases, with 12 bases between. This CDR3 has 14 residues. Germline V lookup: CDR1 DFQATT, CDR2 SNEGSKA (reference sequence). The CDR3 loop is CSARDLSGYYEQYF. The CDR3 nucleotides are TGCAGTGCTAGAGATCTATCGGGGTACTACGAGCAGTACTTC.

CDR3 DNA: TGTGCCAGCAGTGATCTAATTAAAAGGCGGGACCCTACTTACTTCAGCTCCTACAATGAGCAGTTCTTC. Translating it yields CASSDLIKRRDPTYFSSYNEQFF. The V and J genes are TRBV2 and TRBJ2-1; a weak D match, TRBD2 (6 bases). Deletions cut 3 bases from V and 0 bases from J, with 33 bases between. The CDR3 sequence is 23 residues long. CDR1 and CDR2 from the germline V gene are SNHLY and FYNNEI. The full variable domain, rest sourced from reference TRBV2 and TRBJ2-1, is EPEVTQTPSHQVTQMGQEVILRCVPISNHLYFYWYRQILGQKVEFLVSFYNNEISEKSEIFDDQFSVERPDGSNFTLKIRSTKLEDSAMYFCASSDLIKRRDPTYFSSYNEQFFGPGTRLTVL.

CDR3 sequence: CSVEDRRLAGETQYF. The DNA for the CDR3 is TGCAGCGTTGAAGATCGAAGACTCGCGGGAGAGACCCAGTACTTC. The rearrangement joins TRBV29-1 to TRBJ2-5; D might be TRBD2 (5 bases). This CDR3 contains 15 residues. V was trimmed by 0 bases and J by 4 bases, leaving 15 bases between them. Per germline, CDR1 SQVTM and CDR2 ANQGSEA.

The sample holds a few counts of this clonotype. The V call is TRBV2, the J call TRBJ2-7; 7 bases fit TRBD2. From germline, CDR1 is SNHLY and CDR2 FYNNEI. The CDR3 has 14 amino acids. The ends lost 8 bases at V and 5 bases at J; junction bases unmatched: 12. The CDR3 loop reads CASSTGAGVDEQYF. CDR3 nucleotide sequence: TGTGCCAGCTCCACCGGGGCGGGGGTCGACGAGCAGTACTTC.

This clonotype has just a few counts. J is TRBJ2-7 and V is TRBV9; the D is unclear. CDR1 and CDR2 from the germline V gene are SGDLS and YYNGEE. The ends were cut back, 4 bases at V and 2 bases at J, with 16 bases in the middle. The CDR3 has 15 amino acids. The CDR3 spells CASSFSPGPAYEQYF. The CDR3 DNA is TGTGCCAGCAGCTTTTCCCCCGGGCCCGCCTACGAGCAGTACTTC.

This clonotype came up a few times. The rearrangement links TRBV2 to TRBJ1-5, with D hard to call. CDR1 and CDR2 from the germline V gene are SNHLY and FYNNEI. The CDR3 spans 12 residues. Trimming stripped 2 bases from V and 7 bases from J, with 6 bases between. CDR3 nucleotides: TGTGCCAGCAGTGAAACTTCGCAGCCCCAGCATTTT. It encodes CASSETSQPQHF. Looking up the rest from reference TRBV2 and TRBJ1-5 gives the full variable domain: EPEVTQTPSHQVTQMGQEVILRCVPISNHLYFYWYRQILGQKVEFLVSFYNNEISEKSEIFDDQFSVERPDGSNFTLKIRSTKLEDSAMYFCASSETSQPQHFGDGTRLSIL.

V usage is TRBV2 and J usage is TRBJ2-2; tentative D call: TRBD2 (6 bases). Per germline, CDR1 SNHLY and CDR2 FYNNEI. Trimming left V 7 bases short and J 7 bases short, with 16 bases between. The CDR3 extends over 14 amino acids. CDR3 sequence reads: CASTEEGLVGELFF. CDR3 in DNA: TGTGCCAGCACCGAGGAGGGGTTGGTCGGGGAGCTGTTTTTT. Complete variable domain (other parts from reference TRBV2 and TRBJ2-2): EPEVTQTPSHQVTQMGQEVILRCVPISNHLYFYWYRQILGQKVEFLVSFYNNEISEKSEIFDDQFSVERPDGSNFTLKIRSTKLEDSAMYFCASTEEGLVGELFFGEGSRLTVL.

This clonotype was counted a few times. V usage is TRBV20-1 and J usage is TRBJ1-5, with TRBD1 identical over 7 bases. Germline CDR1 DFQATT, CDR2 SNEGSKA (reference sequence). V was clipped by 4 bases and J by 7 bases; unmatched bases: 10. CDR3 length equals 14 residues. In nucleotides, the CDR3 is TGCAGTGCTACGCGACAGGGCGTCGTCCAGCCCCAGCATTTT. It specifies CSATRQGVVQPQHF.

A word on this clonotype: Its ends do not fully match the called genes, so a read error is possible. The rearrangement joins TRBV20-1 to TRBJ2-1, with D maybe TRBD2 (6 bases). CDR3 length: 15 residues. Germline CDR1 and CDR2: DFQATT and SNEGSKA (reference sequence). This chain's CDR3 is CCAGGAQGSYNEQFF. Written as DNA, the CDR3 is TGCTGTGCTGGCGGGGCTCAGGGCTCCTACAATGAGCAGTTCTTC.

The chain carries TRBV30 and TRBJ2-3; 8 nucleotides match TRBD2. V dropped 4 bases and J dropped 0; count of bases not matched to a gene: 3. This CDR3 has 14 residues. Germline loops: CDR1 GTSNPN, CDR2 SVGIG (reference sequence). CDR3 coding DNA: TGTGCCTGGACTAGCGGGTCTAGCACAGATACGCAGTATTTT. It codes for CAWTSGSSTDTQYF.